This T cell receptor beta chain was sequenced for a study of read filtering for tumor transcriptome and immune sequencing. Background on the study: Mean patient age was about 66 years, range about 45 to 85; 17 male, over twelve female. TCR-mapped reads were about 4 to 11 million with IR-seq versus about 85 to 1273 with RNA-seq.

At the time of active disease, bone marrow was collected from every patient. Molecular barcoded adaptors covering alpha/delta and beta/gamma chains were used on approximately 400 ng RNA. MiXCR was run by TCRdb on the reads, yielding one entry per CDR3 protein. The table has roughly 38,000 distinct CDR3 sequences, 13% to 15% seen once; the top ten hold around 7.3%. Between the trimmed V and J ends, which lost 2 bases and 5 bases, there was a span of 11 bases. Germline V CDR1 and CDR2: SGHRS, YFSETQ. The CDR3 contains 14 residues. Study outcomes and limitations: Without single-read clonotypes, shared clonotype proportions correlated more between IR-seq and RNA-seq.

This clonotype was seen ten or more times. Its antigen is not identified. The chain has TRBV5-1 and TRBJ2-4; D gene ambiguous. The sequenced sample consisted of a population of CD138-negative cells sorted from bone marrow. The sequence was obtained from a donor at least 40 years old with multiple myeloma. The CDR3 protein is CASSFDGTQNIQYF. In DNA, the CDR3 is TGCGCCAGCAGCTTCGACGGAACCCAAAACATTCAGTACTTC.